This paragraph reports one TCR beta chain. Its antigen is not identified. These data are taken from a study of CD8 T cells in ankylosing spondylitis. Study-wide results and limits: Before this, some motif variants had been reported in reactive arthritis synovial fluid and blood. What seemed typical of ankylosing spondylitis blood was a TCR beta motif built from about eight highly homologous variants. Matched synovial fluid from ankylosing spondylitis patients was reported to be enriched for disease-linked clones.

Quantitative 5'-RACE with molecular barcodes generated TCR beta libraries. TCRdb passed the 5' RACE reads through MiXCR, listing each CDR3 protein once. Seen here are about 480,000 distinct CDR3 sequences, more than 15% observed once, and the top ten hold 1%. V was pared by 4 bases and J by 4 bases, with 6 bases of the junction left unmatched. CDR3 size: 16 residues. The germline V gene has CDR1 SGHRS and CDR2 YFSETQ. The sequencing input was blood, either unsorted or a sorted T cell fraction (not recorded which). This clonotype was obtained from a male donor with ankylosing spondylitis. The gene calls are TRBV5-1 and TRBJ2-3; TRBD2 agrees at 13 bases. The CDR3 DNA sequence: TGCGCCAGCAGCCCCCGGACTAGCGGGAGTGCAGATACGCAGTATTTT. Protein sequence: CASSPRTSGSADTQYF.